The 20 T cell receptor beta chains in this list originate from one sample, sequenced in a study of shared clonotypes between healthy human individuals. TCRdb's table, derived via immunoSEQ multiplex PCR, lists solely in-frame clones and lacks some. The sample consists of over 850,000 clones, 75% to 85% of them appearing once. Sequences were obtained from memory CD4+ T cells from PBMCs. Subset defined: CD45RA-negative fraction. The receptors shown here come from a man younger than 30 in good health. Some clones in this sample may be carry-over from other donors' samples.

The chain recombines TRBV10-3 with TRBJ1-4, with D perhaps TRBD1 (6 bases). CDR3 size: 16 residues. Germline V gives CDR1 ENHRY, CDR2 SYGVKD. Trimming removed 4 bases at V and 5 bases at J, with 17 bases between. The CDR3 coding sequence is TGTGCCATCAGTGTTGGACAGAGCCTCGGCAATGAAAAACTGTTTTTT. It specifies CAISVGQSLGNEKLFF.

The chain couples TRBV7-8 to TRBJ2-1, with D possibly called TRBD1 or TRBD2 (5 bases each). V was pared by 6 bases and J by 3 bases, with 21 bases between. The CDR3 has 17 amino acids. Per germline, CDR1 SGHVS and CDR2 FQNEAQ. This CDR3 is CASSWGDPGRIYNEQFF. As DNA, the CDR3 is TGTGCCAGCAGTTGGGGCGACCCGGGACGGATCTACAATGAGCAGTTCTTC. The variable domain in full, with the rest retrieved from reference TRBV7-8 and TRBJ2-1, is GAGVSQSPRYKVAKRGQDVALRCDPISGHVSLFWYQQALGQGPEFLTYFQNEAQLDKSGLPSDRFFAERPEGSVSTLKIQRTQQEDSAVYLCASSWGDPGRIYNEQFFGPGTRLTVL.

This sequence joins TRBV28 and TRBJ2-7; D is possibly TRBD2 (6 bases). CDR1 and CDR2 (germline): MDHEN, SYDVKM. This CDR3 contains 15 residues. Trimming left V 5 bases short and J 3 bases short, with 17 bases between. CDR3 in amino acids: CASSEPGGRGYEQYF. DNA for the CDR3: TGTGCCAGCAGTGAGCCCGGGGGAAGGGGCTACGAGCAGTACTTC. The full variable domain, with the rest looked up from reference TRBV28 and TRBJ2-7, is DVKVTQSSRYLVKRTGEKVFLECVQDMDHENMFWYRQDPGLGLRLIYFSYDVKMKEKGDIPEGYSVSREKKERFSLILESASTNQTSMYLCASSEPGGRGYEQYFGPGTRLTVT.

This chain uses TRBV18 with TRBJ2-5; D gene ambiguous. CDR1 and CDR2 (germline): KGHSH, LQKENI. The CDR3 runs to 11 residues. Trimming stripped 4 bases from V and 5 bases from J, with 5 bases between. The CDR3 region has the DNA TGTGCCAGCTCACTACGGGAGACCCAGTACTTC. Encoded protein: CASSLRETQYF.

The chain employs TRBV2 and TRBJ1-4, with D tentatively TRBD1 (5 bases). The germline gives CDR1 SNHLY, CDR2 FYNNEI. Trimming left V 5 bases short and J 5 bases short, with 15 bases between. CDR3 size: 15 residues. This chain's CDR3 is CASSSAGTANEKLFF. CDR3 nucleotide sequence: TGTGCCAGCAGTTCAGCGGGGACGGCAAATGAAAAACTGTTTTTT.

The CDR3 is CATRQRSYNEQFF. DNA for the CDR3: TGTGCCACCAGGCAGCGGAGCTACAATGAGCAGTTCTTC. The gene calls are TRBV28 and TRBJ2-1, with D possibly being TRBD2 (5 bases). Germline lookup yields CDR1 MDHEN and CDR2 SYDVKM. Trimming stripped 10 bases from V and 3 bases from J, with 13 bases between. This CDR3 spans 13 amino acids.

As to this clone: A single base is all that separates this from a far larger clone, so a read error is likely. As DNA, the CDR3 is TGTGCCAGCAGGGGAAGCACAGATACGCAGTATTTT. It yields the protein CASRGSTDTQYF. The V gene is TRBV7-2, the J gene TRBJ2-3; D not certain. V lost 6 bases to trimming and J lost 0 bases, with 4 bases between them. This CDR3 region has 12 residues. Germline V gene sequence: CDR1 SGHTA, CDR2 FQGNSA.

This chain links TRBV10-3 with TRBJ2-7; D gene unclear. The CDR3 is 13 amino acids. Germline values: CDR1 ENHRY, CDR2 SYGVKD. The ends were cut back, 4 bases at V and 4 bases at J, with 11 bases in the middle. The CDR3 loop is CAISALGGYEQYF. For the CDR3, the DNA is TGTGCCATCAGTGCCCTAGGCGGATACGAGCAGTACTTC.

The rearrangement links TRBV6-4 to TRBJ2-5; D is unresolved. This CDR3 is 14 amino acids long. The germline CDR1 and CDR2 sequences are MRHNA and SNTAGT. V lost 3 bases and J 4 bases, leaving 12 bases between the germline ends. In nucleotides, the CDR3 is TGTGCCAGCAGTGAAGGTTTGGGCGGAGAGACCCAGTACTTC. It yields the protein CASSEGLGGETQYF.

The rearrangement uses TRBV7-2 and TRBJ2-7; D is possibly TRBD2 (6 bases). The V end was cut by 5 bases, the J end by 2 bases, with 13 bases between. Germline values: CDR1 SGHTA, CDR2 FQGNSA. This CDR3 contains 14 residues. CDR3 in DNA: TGTGCCAGCAGCCACGATCGGACTACCTACGAGCAGTACTTC. It specifies CASSHDRTTYEQYF.

CDR3 in DNA: TGTGCCAGCAGTTCCCCTAGCCGGCGCAGGGGGGGGGAGACCCAGTACTTC. Protein product: CASSSPSRRRGGETQYF. This chain connects TRBV27 to TRBJ2-5; tentatively, D is TRBD1 or TRBD2 (7 bases each). V was pared by 4 bases and J by 5 bases, with 23 bases between. The CDR3 length is 17 residues. Germline-derived CDR1 and CDR2 are MNHEY and SMNVEV (reference sequence).

This chain links TRBV15 with TRBJ2-7; D perhaps matches TRBD2 (6 bases). V dropped 2 bases and J dropped 1 base, with 18 bases sitting between them. Germline V lookup: CDR1 LNHNV, CDR2 YYDKDF (reference sequence). The CDR3 consists of 17 residues. This CDR3 is CATSRTILRELSYEQYF. DNA for the CDR3: TGTGCCACCAGCAGAACTATTCTCCGGGAGCTGTCCTACGAGCAGTACTTC.

This chain joins TRBV5-1 and TRBJ2-2; the D gene is possibly TRBD2 (6 bases). V shed 0 bases and J shed 6 bases, with 12 bases lying between them. The CDR3 runs to 15 residues. Per germline, CDR1 SGHRS and CDR2 YFSETQ. CDR3 loop: CASSLERGEAGELFF. CDR3 DNA sequence: TGCGCCAGCAGCTTGGAGCGCGGGGAGGCCGGGGAGCTGTTTTTT.

The CDR3 nucleotides are TGTGCCAGCAGCGTAGGGGCGCGGGTGAGCGGGGAGCTGTTTTTT. Its translation: CASSVGARVSGELFF. The rearrangement links TRBV9 to TRBJ2-2, with D possibly TRBD2 on 5 matching bases. Between the trimmed V and J ends, which lost 0 bases and 7 bases, there was a span of 13 bases. The CDR3 has 15 amino acids. Germline lookup yields CDR1 SGDLS and CDR2 YYNGEE.

This chain links TRBV30 with TRBJ1-4; TRBD1 aligns across 7 bases. Germline lookup yields CDR1 GTSNPN and CDR2 SVGIG (reference sequence). V gave up 3 bases and J gave up 8 bases; unmatched junction bases: 9. The CDR3 runs to 14 residues. CDR3 residues: CAWSQKGAGEKLFF. Written as DNA, the CDR3 is TGTGCCTGGAGCCAAAAGGGGGCAGGCGAAAAACTGTTTTTT.

This chain joins TRBV6-1 and TRBJ2-2, with D hard to call. CDR1 and CDR2 from the germline V gene are MNHNS and SASEGT. The CDR3 is 15 residues long. V was pared by 7 bases and J by 7 bases, with 19 bases between. CDR3 nucleotides: TGTGCCAGCACCCCCGCCCCGTTGTTGCACGGGGAGCTGTTTTTT. The encoded protein is CASTPAPLLHGELFF.

This clone was picked up one time. J is TRBJ1-3 and V is TRBV13, with D uncertain. The germline V and J ends were trimmed by 1 base and 0 bases, with 7 bases remaining between them. The CDR3 runs to 15 residues. Looked up from germline, CDR1 is PRHDT and CDR2 is FYEKMQ (reference sequence). The CDR3 DNA follows: TGTGCCAGCAGCTTAGACGGCCTCTCTGGAAACACCATATATTTT. Protein: CASSLDGLSGNTIYF.

The chain couples TRBV14 to TRBJ1-1; no clear D. Germline V CDR1 and CDR2: SGHDN, FVKESK. The CDR3 is 16 residues long. V was cut by 2 bases and J by 10 bases, with 23 bases left in between. The CDR3 DNA reads as TGTGCCAGCAGCCAACACCTTATGAGGAGTCTCCCGTTAGCTTTCTTT. This sequence encodes CASSQHLMRSLPLAFF.

With regard to this clone: Other DNA sequences in this specimen translate into the identical CDR3. The genes are TRBV9 and TRBJ1-2; D may be TRBD1 (5 bases). The germline gives CDR1 SGDLS, CDR2 YYNGEE. The V gene lost 3 bases and the J gene lost 4 bases, with 13 bases spanning the gap. The CDR3 has 14 amino acids. CDR3 region: CASSAPPGGYGYTF. The CDR3 DNA reads TGTGCCAGCAGCGCACCTCCCGGGGGCTATGGCTACACCTTC.

This chain links TRBV12-5 with TRBJ2-2; D gene uncertain. This CDR3 comprises 11 residues. V was cut by 5 bases and J by 4 bases, with 2 bases left in between. Germline CDR1 and CDR2: LGHNT and FRNRAP. The CDR3 nucleotides are TGTGCTAGTGGTACCACCGGGGAGCTGTTTTTT. Protein sequence: CASGTTGELFF.